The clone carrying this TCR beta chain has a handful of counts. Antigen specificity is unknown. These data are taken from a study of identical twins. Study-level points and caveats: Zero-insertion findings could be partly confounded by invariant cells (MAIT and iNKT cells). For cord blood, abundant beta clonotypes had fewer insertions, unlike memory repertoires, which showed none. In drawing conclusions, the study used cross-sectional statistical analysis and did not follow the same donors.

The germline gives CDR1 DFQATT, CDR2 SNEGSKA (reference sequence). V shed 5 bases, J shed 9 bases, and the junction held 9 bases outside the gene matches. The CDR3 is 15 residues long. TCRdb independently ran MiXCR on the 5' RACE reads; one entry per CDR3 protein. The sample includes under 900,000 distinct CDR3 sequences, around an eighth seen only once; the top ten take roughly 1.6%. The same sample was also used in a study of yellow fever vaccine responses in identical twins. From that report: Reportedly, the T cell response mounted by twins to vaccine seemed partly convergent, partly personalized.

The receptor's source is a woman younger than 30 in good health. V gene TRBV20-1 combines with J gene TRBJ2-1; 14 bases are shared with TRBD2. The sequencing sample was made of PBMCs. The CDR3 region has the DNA TGCAGTGCTCACGGACTAGCGGGAGGTTCAACTGAGCAGTTCTTC. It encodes CSAHGLAGGSTEQFF.